This T cell receptor (beta chain) was identified in a study of CXCR3-negative and CXCR3-positive naive CD8 T cells. Study-level points and caveats: More hydrophobic TRB CDR3s occurred in CXCR3-positive than in CXCR3-negative naive cells.

Concerning this clonotype: No antigen is known for it.

The CDR3 is 18 residues long. Germline values: CDR1 DFQATT, CDR2 SNEGSKA (reference sequence). With UMI labels, 5' RACE was used to prepare the TRB cDNA libraries. TCRdb reprocessed the 5' RACE reads and reports one entry per CDR3 protein, with no DNA. The sample data list some 120,000 distinct CDR3 sequences. The sequencing sample was made of naive CXCR3+ CD8+ T cells from blood. Documented subset: CD45RO-CCR7+CD27+CD95- naive CD8+ T cells expressing CXCR3 (TNR3+). The TCR was taken from a human donor in good health. Some clones in this sample may be carry-over from other donors' samples. V is TRBV20-1 and J is TRBJ2-5; TCRdb names TRBD2, which stays unverified in the absence of DNA. The CDR3 loop is CSARGSRGLAGLQETQYF.